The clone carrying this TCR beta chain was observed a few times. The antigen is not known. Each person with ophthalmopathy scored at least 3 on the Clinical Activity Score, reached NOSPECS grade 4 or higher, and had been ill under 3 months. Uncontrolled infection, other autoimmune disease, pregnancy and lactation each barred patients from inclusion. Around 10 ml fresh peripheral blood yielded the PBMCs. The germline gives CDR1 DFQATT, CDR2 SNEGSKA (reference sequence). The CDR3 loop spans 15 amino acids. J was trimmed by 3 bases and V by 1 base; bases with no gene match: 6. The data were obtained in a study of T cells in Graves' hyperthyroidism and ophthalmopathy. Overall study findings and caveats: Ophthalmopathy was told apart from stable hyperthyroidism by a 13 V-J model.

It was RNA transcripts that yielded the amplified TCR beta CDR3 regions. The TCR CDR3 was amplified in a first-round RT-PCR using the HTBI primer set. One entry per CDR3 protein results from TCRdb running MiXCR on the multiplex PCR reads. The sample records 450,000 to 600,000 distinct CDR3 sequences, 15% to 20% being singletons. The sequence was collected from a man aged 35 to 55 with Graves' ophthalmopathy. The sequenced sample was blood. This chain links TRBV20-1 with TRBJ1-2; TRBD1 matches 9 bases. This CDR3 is CSARADRGRDYGYTF. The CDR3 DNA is TGCAGTGCTAGAGCGGACAGGGGTAGGGACTATGGCTACACCTTC.